There are many counts of the clone carrying this TCR beta chain. Its antigen is not known. This record comes from a study of T-cell reconstitution after alpha-beta-depleted transplantation in children. Study-level findings and limits: At one year after transplant, newly produced T cells mostly accounted for T-cell counts and diversity. High day-60 TCRbeta diversity in some patients came from surviving recipient T cells and thymic progenitors.

Unique molecular identifiers were incorporated during preparation of the TCRbeta library. TCRdb called the PCR reads again in MiXCR, with one record for every CDR3 protein. The sample lists 210,000 or so distinct CDR3 sequences, roughly 11% seen once, with approximately 28% in the top ten. The germline V and J ends were trimmed by 5 bases and 7 bases, with 6 bases remaining between them. Germline CDR1 LNHDA, CDR2 SQIVND (reference sequence). CDR3 length: 11 residues. The TCR was taken from a child under two years old with acute myeloid leukemia, due to receive a stem cell transplant. The starting material was PBMCs, obtained before TCRalphabeta/CD19-depleted stem cell transplant. The J gene is TRBJ2-1, the V gene TRBV19; D is unresolved. The CDR3 reads CASSAWNEQFF. CDR3 DNA sequence: TGTGCCAGTAGTGCCTGGAATGAGCAGTTCTTC.